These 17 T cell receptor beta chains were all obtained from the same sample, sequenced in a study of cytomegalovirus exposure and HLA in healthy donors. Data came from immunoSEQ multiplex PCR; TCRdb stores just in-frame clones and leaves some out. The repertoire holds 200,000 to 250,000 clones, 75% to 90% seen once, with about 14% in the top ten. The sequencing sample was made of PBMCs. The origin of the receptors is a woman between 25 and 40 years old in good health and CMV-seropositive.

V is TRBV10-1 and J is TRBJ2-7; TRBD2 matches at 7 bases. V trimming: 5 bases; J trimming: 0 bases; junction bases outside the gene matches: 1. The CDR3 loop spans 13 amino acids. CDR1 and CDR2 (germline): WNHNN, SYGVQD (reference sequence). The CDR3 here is CASSRGSSYEQYF. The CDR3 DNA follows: TGCGCCAGCAGTCGCGGGAGCTCCTACGAGCAGTACTTC.

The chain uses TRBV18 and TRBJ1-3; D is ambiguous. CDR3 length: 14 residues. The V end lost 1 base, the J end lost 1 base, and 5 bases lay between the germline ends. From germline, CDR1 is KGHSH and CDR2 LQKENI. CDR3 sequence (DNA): TGTGCCAGCTCACCACAAGAGTCTGGAAACACCATATATTTT. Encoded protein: CASSPQESGNTIYF.

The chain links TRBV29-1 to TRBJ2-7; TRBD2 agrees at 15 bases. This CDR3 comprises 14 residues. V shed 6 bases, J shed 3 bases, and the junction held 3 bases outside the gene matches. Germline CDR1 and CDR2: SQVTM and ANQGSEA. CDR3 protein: CSVGLAGGFYEQYF. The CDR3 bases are TGCAGCGTCGGACTAGCGGGAGGGTTCTACGAGCAGTACTTC.

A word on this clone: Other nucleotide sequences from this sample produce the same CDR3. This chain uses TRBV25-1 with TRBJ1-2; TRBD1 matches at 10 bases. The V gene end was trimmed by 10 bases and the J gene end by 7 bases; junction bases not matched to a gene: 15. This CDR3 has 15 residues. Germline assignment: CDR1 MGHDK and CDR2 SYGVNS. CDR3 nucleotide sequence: TGTGCCACACATCCTCGACAGGGGGCCTTAGGTGGCTACACCTTC. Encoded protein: CATHPRQGALGGYTF.

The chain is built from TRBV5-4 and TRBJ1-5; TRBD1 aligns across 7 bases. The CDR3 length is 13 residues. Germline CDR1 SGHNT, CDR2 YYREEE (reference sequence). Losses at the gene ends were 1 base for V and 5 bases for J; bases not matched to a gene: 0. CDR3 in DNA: TGTGCCAGCAGCTTGCAGGGGGATCAGCCCCAGCATTTT. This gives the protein CASSLQGDQPQHF. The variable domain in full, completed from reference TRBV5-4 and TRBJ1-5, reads ETGVTQSPTHLIKTRGQQVTLRCSSQSGHNTVSWYQQALGQGPQFIFQYYREEENGRGNFPPRFSGLQFPNYSSELNVNALELDDSALYLCASSLQGDQPQHFGDGTRLSIL.

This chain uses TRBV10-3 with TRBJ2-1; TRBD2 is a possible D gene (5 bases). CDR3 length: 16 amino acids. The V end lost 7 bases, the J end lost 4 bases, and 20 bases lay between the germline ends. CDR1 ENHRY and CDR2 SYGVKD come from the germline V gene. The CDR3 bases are TGTGCCATCACCACGAGGGCGGAAAGGCCGTACAATGAGCAGTTCTTC. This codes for CAITTRAERPYNEQFF.

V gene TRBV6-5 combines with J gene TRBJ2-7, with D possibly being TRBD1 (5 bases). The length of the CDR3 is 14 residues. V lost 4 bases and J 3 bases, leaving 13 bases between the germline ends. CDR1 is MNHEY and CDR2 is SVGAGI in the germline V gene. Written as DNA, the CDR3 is TGTGCCAGCAGTTCCCAGGGAAGAATCTACGAGCAGTACTTC. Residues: CASSSQGRIYEQYF.

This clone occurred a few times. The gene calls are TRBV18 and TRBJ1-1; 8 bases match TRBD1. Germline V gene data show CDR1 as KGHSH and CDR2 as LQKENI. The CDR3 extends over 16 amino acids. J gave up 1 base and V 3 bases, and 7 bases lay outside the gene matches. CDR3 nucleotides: TGTGCCAGCTCACCCCGACAGGGGAACAAGAACACTGAAGCTTTCTTT. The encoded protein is CASSPRQGNKNTEAFF.

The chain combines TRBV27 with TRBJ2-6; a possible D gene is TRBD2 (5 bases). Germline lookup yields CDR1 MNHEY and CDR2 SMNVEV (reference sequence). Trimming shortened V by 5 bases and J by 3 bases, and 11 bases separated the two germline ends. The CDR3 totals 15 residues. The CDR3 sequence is CASSPPRDGANVLTF. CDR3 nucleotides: TGTGCCAGCAGTCCCCCGAGGGATGGGGCCAACGTCCTGACTTTC.

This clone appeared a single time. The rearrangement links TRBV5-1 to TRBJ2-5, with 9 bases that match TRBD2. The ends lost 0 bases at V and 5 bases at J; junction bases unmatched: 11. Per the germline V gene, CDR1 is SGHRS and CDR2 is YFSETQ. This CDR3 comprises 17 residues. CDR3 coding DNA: TGCGCCAGCAGCTTGGCGAGTAGCGGGAGTTCAGGGGAGACCCAGTACTTC. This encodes CASSLASSGSSGETQYF. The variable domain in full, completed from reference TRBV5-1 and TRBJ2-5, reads KAGVTQTPRYLIKTRGQQVTLSCSPISGHRSVSWYQQTPGQGLQFLFEYFSETQRNKGNFPGRFSGRQFSNSRSEMNVSTLELGDSALYLCASSLASSGSSGETQYFGPGTRLLVL.

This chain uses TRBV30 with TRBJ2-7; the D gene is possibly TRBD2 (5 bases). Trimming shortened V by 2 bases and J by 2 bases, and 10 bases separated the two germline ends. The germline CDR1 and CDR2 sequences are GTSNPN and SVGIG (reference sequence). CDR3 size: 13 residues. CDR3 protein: CAWSFSGTYEQYF. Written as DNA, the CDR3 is TGTGCCTGGAGTTTCAGCGGCACCTACGAGCAGTACTTC.

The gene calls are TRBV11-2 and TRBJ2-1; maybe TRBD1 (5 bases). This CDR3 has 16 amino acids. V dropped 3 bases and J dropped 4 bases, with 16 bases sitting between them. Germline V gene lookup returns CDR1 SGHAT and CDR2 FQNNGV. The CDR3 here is CASSFNRGKLYNEQFF. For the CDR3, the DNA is TGTGCCAGCAGCTTTAATAGGGGAAAATTGTACAATGAGCAGTTCTTC.

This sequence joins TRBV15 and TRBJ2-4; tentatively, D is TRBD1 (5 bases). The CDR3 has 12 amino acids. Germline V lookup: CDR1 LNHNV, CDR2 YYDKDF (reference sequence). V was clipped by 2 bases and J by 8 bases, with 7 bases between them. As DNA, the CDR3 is TGTGCCACCAGCAGAAAAGGGGACATTCAGTACTTC. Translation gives CATSRKGDIQYF.

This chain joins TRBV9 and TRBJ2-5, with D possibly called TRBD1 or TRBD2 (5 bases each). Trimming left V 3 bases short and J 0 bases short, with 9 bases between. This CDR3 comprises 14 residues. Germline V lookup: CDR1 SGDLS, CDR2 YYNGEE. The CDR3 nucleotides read TGTGCCAGCAGCGCAACGGGACACCAAGAGACCCAGTACTTC. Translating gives CASSATGHQETQYF.

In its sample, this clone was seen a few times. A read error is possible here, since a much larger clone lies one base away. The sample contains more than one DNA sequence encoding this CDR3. Written as DNA, the CDR3 is TGTGCCAGCAGTGACTCGGCTACCGGGGAGCTGTTTTTT. Amino acid sequence: CASSDSATGELFF. The chain uses TRBV6-4 and TRBJ2-2; D remains ambiguous. The germline gives CDR1 MRHNA, CDR2 SNTAGT. The CDR3 is 13 residues long. V lost 0 bases and J lost 5, with 4 bases in between.

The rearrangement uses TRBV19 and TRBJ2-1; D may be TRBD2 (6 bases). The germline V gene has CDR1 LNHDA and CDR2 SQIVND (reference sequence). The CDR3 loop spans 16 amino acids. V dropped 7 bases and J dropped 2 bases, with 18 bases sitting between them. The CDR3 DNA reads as TGTGCCAGTATAGGGAGGACCGGAGGAACCTACAATGAGCAGTTCTTC. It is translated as CASIGRTGGTYNEQFF.

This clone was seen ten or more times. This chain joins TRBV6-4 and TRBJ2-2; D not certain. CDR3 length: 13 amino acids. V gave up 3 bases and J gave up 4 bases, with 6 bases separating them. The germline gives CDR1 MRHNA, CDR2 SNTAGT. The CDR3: CASSESRTGELFF. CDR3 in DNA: TGTGCCAGCAGTGAAAGTCGCACCGGGGAGCTGTTTTTT.